These T cell receptor beta chains were read from a single sample in a study of shared clonotypes between healthy human individuals. The assay was immunoSEQ multiplex PCR, and TCRdb's table has in-frame clones only and misses some. The top ten hold 0.1% to 0.15% of the sample, which has 2 million to 2.5 million clones, 85% to 95% seen once. Sequencing was done on a sample of naive CD4+ T cells sorted from blood. These receptors were taken from a man aged 18 to 29 in good health. Each CDR3 is given with its conserved first and last residue. D genes are given only for firm matches. Clone size is given for some rows only: seen once, a few or many times, or a class if the clone is expanded.

once TRBD2 TRBJ2-7 TRBV28 CASSLSTSGRAYEQYF TGTGCCAGCAGTTTAAGTACTAGCGGGAGAGCCTACGAGCAGTACTTC
- TRBD1 TRBJ1-4 TRBV28 CASSFLDRGEKLFF TGTGCCAGCAGTTTTCTGGACAGGGGTGAAAAACTGTTTTTT
- TRBD1 TRBJ1-5 TRBV19 CASSIGAAGGDQPQHF TGTGCCAGTAGTATAGGAGCGGCAGGGGGGGATCAGCCCCAGCATTTT
- - TRBJ2-1 TRBV5-1 CASSLRGGNHEQFF TGCGCCAGCAGCCTCCGTGGGGGGAACCATGAGCAGTTCTTC
- - TRBJ2-5 TRBV14 CASRETQYF TGTGCCAGCAGGGAGACCCAGTACTTC
- - TRBJ2-2 TRBV28 CASSLTVPGELFF TGTGCCAGCAGTTTAACGGTTCCCGGGGAGCTGTTTTTT
- TRBD1 TRBJ2-3 TRBV30 CAWSVLMWTGQRSQNPDTQYF TGTGCCTGGAGTGTACTGATGTGGACAGGGCAAAGGTCACAGAATCCAGATACGCAGTATTTT
- - TRBJ2-5 TRBV11-3 CASSLDRGRETQYF TGTGCCAGCAGCTTAGACAGGGGCCGGGAGACCCAGTACTTC
- - TRBJ1-6 TRBV2 CASMSGKGSPLHF TGTGCCAGCATGTCAGGGAAAGGTTCACCCCTCCACTTT
- - TRBJ2-7 TRBV11-1 CASSRGRNSYEQYF TGTGCCAGCAGCCGGGGGCGGAACTCCTACGAGCAGTACTTC
- TRBD1 TRBJ2-1 TRBV11-2 CASSADQGAREFF TGTGCCAGCAGCGCCGATCAGGGGGCGAGGGAGTTCTTC
few TRBD1 TRBJ2-1 TRBV6-5 CASSKGQGRSEQFF TGTGCCAGCAGTAAGGGACAGGGGCGGTCTGAGCAGTTCTTC
- - TRBJ2-1 TRBV9 CASSVEFGGGQFF TGTGCCAGCAGCGTAGAATTCGGGGGAGGGCAGTTCTTC
- - TRBJ1-2 TRBV5-4 CASSYYFSHGYTF TGTGCCAGCAGCTATTATTTCTCCCATGGCTACACCTTC
- TRBD1 TRBJ1-3 TRBV30 CAWSQGVGNTIYF TGTGCCTGGAGCCAGGGGGTCGGAAACACCATATATTTT
- - TRBJ2-7 TRBV29-1 CSVRWSPGGGQYF TGCAGCGTTCGGTGGAGCCCAGGTGGGGGGCAGTACTTC
- - TRBJ1-6 TRBV7-9 CASSLAWQGPNSPLHF TGTGCCAGCAGCTTAGCGTGGCAGGGGCCTAATTCACCCCTCCACTTT
- - TRBJ2-7 TRBV28 CASIQREPYEQYF TGTGCCAGCATTCAGAGGGAACCCTACGAGCAGTACTTC
- - TRBJ2-3 TRBV28 CASSPHLPGAGTDTQYF TGTGCCAGCAGTCCACACCTCCCGGGGGCCGGCACAGATACGCAGTATTTT
- - TRBJ2-2 TRBV10-3 CAISLGGLNTGELFF TGTGCCATCAGTCTCGGGGGCCTAAACACCGGGGAGCTGTTTTTT
- TRBD1 TRBJ2-4 TRBV9 CASNPGGQGPNIQYF TGTGCCAGCAACCCGGGTGGACAGGGGCCAAACATTCAGTACTTC
- - TRBJ1-1 TRBV6-5 CASSPGGITEAFF TGTGCCAGCAGCCCAGGCGGTATCACTGAAGCTTTCTTT
- TRBD1 TRBJ1-5 TRBV28 CASYSGTGANQPQHF TGTGCCAGCTATTCCGGGACAGGGGCCAATCAGCCCCAGCATTTT
- - TRBJ2-7 TRBV5-1 CASSPGAGAEEQYF TGCGCCAGCAGCCCGGGGGCCGGGGCGGAGGAGCAGTACTTC
- - TRBJ2-2 TRBV7-7 CASSLTPRGETGELFF TGTGCTAGCAGCTTAACCCCGAGGGGGGAAACCGGGGAGCTGTTTTTT
- - TRBJ1-2 TRBV30 CAGRVTGSYGYTF TGTGCCGGGCGGGTTACAGGGAGCTATGGCTACACCTTC
- - TRBJ1-2 TRBV7-8 CASSPGPQYGYTF TGTGCCAGCAGCCCGGGACCCCAGTATGGCTACACCTTC
- - TRBJ1-3 TRBV7-7 CASSSKTVPLVGNTIYF TGTGCTAGCAGCTCGAAAACAGTTCCCCTGGTCGGAAACACCATATATTTT
- - TRBJ2-1 TRBV5-4 CASSSPLTFNEQFF TGTGCCAGCAGCTCCCCCCTGACCTTTAATGAGCAGTTCTTC
- - TRBJ2-2 TRBV5-1 CASSPSSNTGELFF TGCGCCAGCAGCCCGAGTTCGAACACCGGGGAGCTGTTTTTT
- - TRBJ1-5 TRBV19 CASSTRLGDQPQHF TGTGCCAGTAGTACCCGCCTGGGGGACCAGCCCCAGCATTTT
- TRBD2 TRBJ2-3 TRBV5-1 CASSLWGTSGDSTDTQYF TGCGCCAGCAGCTTGTGGGGGACTAGCGGGGACAGCACAGATACGCAGTATTTT
- - TRBJ1-5 TRBV9 CASSVSGDYQPQHF TGTGCCAGCAGCGTCTCCGGGGACTACCAGCCCCAGCATTTT
- - TRBJ1-5 TRBV18 CASSPATSVGHLRGNQPQHF TGTGCCAGCTCACCCGCAACCTCAGTAGGACACCTAAGGGGCAATCAGCCCCAGCATTTT
- TRBD2 TRBJ2-7 TRBV30 CAWTSGRARNHEQYF TGTGCCTGGACTAGCGGGAGGGCCAGGAACCACGAGCAGTACTTC
- - TRBJ1-4 TRBV7-2 CASTPQGIPNEKLFF TGTGCCAGCACCCCGCAGGGGATCCCTAATGAAAAACTGTTTTTT
- TRBD1 TRBJ2-7 TRBV5-1 CASSLFSRTGEQYF TGCGCCAGCAGCTTGTTTAGTCGGACAGGTGAGCAGTACTTC
- TRBD1 TRBJ2-5 TRBV5-1 CASSDGQGLFGETQYF TGCGCCAGCAGCGACGGACAGGGATTGTTCGGAGAGACCCAGTACTTC
- - TRBJ2-2 TRBV6-5 CASSYDLAGTGELFF TGTGCCAGCAGTTACGACCTAGCTGGGACCGGGGAGCTGTTTTTT
once - TRBJ1-2 TRBV5-6 CASSLFRETNYGYTF TGTGCCAGCAGCTTGTTCAGGGAGACTAACTATGGCTACACCTTC
- TRBD2 TRBJ2-5 TRBV15 CATRTSGGYLETQYF TGTGCCACACGGACTAGCGGGGGGTATTTGGAGACCCAGTACTTC
- - TRBJ1-5 TRBV2 CASKGENNQPQHF TGTGCCAGCAAGGGGGAGAACAATCAGCCCCAGCATTTT
- TRBD1 TRBJ2-1 TRBV7-9 CASSLGDRVGEQFF TGTGCCAGCAGCTTAGGGGACAGGGTGGGTGAGCAGTTCTTC
once TRBD1 TRBJ2-3 TRBV5-1 CASSFRQGDSYTQYF TGCGCCAGCAGCTTCCGACAGGGAGATTCGTATACGCAGTATTTT
- - TRBJ1-2 TRBV7-9 CASSLSRVNYGYTF TGTGCCAGCAGCTTAAGCAGGGTAAACTATGGCTACACCTTC
- - TRBJ2-1 TRBV7-8 CASSLGGSSPKEQFF TGTGCCAGCAGCTTAGGGGGGAGTTCCCCCAAGGAGCAGTTCTTC
once - TRBJ1-3 TRBV7-2 CASSLLQTSTIYF TGTGCCAGCAGCTTACTCCAGACCTCCACCATATATTTT
- TRBD2 TRBJ2-4 TRBV27 CASSLKGLAGGPTKNIQYF TGTGCCAGCAGTTTAAAAGGACTAGCGGGAGGGCCGACCAAAAACATTCAGTACTTC
- - TRBJ2-7 TRBV19 CASRKSVYGVEQYF TGTGCCAGTAGGAAATCCGTCTACGGGGTCGAGCAGTACTTC
- - TRBJ1-1 TRBV7-2 CASSLFPGSGTEAFF TGTGCCAGCAGCTTATTTCCAGGGTCGGGCACTGAAGCTTTCTTT
- - TRBJ2-3 TRBV10-3 CAISAEQLPGTDTQYF TGTGCCATCAGTGCCGAACAGCTTCCAGGCACAGATACGCAGTATTTT
- - TRBJ1-4 TRBV2 CASSPQGLGNEKLFF TGTGCCAGCAGCCCGCAGGGGTTGGGTAATGAAAAACTGTTTTTT
- - TRBJ1-1 TRBV9 CASSVAGSTEAFF TGTGCCAGCAGCGTGGCGGGGTCCACTGAAGCTTTCTTT
- TRBD1 TRBJ1-2 TRBV18 CASSPPIGGQGNYGYTF TGTGCCAGCTCACCACCGATTGGTGGACAGGGCAACTATGGCTACACCTTC
- TRBD1 TRBJ2-7 TRBV18 CASSLNRQGFHEQYF TGTGCCAGCTCACTAAACAGACAGGGATTCCACGAGCAGTACTTC